This T cell receptor (beta chain) was retrieved from a study of T-cell memory formation after mild COVID-19. The V gene end was trimmed by 4 bases and the J gene end by 5 bases; junction bases not matched to a gene: 8. The CDR3 contains 16 residues. Constant-segment primers were used for 5'RACE, and the resulting TCR alpha and TCR beta cDNA libraries carried sample barcodes and UMIs. TCRdb redid the calling of the 5' RACE reads with MiXCR, one entry per CDR3 protein. Among hundreds of thousands of distinct CDR3 sequences, 12% to 15% were seen once, and the ten largest hold 22%. The source of this sequence is a man younger than 35 who had mild COVID-19 (a few samples of this study predate the infection). Cell type and time point are not known. Sequences were obtained from PBMCs or a T cell subset sorted from them (not recorded which). The V call is TRBV12-3 or TRBV12-4, the J call TRBJ2-1, with 10 nucleotides matching TRBD2. CDR3 nucleotide sequence: TGTGCCAGCAGTTCCTCTAGCGGGGGTAAGAACAATGAGCAGTTCTTC. It yields the protein CASSSSSGGKNNEQFF.